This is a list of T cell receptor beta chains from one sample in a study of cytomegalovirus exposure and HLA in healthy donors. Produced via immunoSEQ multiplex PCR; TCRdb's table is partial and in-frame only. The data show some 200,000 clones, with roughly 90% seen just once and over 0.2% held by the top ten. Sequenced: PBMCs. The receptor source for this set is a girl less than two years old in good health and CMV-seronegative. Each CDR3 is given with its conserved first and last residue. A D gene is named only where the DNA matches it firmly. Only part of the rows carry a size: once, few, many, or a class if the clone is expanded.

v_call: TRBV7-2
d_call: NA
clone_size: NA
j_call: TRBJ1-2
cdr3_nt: TGTGCCAGCAGCTCCGCGGCGGGGCCCTATGGCTACACCTTC
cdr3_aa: CASSSAAGPYGYTF

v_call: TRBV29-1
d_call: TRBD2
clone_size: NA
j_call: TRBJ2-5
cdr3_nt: TGCAGCGTTGAAGCGGCAGCGGGGGGGCCGGGAGAGACCCAGTACTTC
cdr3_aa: CSVEAAAGGPGETQYF

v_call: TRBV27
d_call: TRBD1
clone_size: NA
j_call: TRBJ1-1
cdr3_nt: TGTGCCAGCAGATCTTTTCGGACAGGTGGCACTGAAGCTTTCTTT
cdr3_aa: CASRSFRTGGTEAFF

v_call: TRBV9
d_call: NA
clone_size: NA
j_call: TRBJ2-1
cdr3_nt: TGTGCCAGCAGCGTAGCTACGGGGAAGTACAATGAGCAGTTCTTC
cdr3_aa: CASSVATGKYNEQFF

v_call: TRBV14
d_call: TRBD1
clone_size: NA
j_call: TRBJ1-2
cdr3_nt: TGTGCCAGCAGCCCCCGGACAGGGGATGGCTACACCTTC
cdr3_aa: CASSPRTGDGYTF

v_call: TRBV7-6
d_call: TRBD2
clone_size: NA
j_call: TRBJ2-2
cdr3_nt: TGTGCCAGCAGCCGACTAGCGGGGGGGGCCGGGGAGCTGTTTTTT
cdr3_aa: CASSRLAGGAGELFF

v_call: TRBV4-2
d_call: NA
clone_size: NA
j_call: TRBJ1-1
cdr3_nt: TGTGCCAGCAGCCAAGTTTATTTGAGTCCTGCAGAAGCTTTCTTT
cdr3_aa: CASSQVYLSPAEAFF

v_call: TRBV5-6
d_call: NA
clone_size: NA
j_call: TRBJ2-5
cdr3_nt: TGTGCCAGCAGGGGGGCCTACGACAACTTC
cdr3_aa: CASRGAYDNF

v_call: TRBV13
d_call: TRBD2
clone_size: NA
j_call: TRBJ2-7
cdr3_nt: TGTGCCAGCAGCTTAGGACTAGCGGGAGGCCACTACGAGCAGTACTTC
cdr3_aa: CASSLGLAGGHYEQYF

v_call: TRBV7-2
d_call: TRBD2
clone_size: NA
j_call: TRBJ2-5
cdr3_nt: TGTGCCAGCAGCTTATCAGCGGGAAGTGGCCAAGAGACCCAGTACTTC
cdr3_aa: CASSLSAGSGQETQYF

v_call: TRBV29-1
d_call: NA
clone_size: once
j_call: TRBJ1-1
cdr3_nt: TGCAGCGTTGAAGATCGTAGTCGGGCTGAAGCTTTCTTT
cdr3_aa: CSVEDRSRAEAFF

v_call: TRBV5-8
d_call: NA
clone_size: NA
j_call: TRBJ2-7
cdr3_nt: TGTGCCAGCAGCCCTCCCTCCTACGAGCAGTACTTC
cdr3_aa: CASSPPSYEQYF

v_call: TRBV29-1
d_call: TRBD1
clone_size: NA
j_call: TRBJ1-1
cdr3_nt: TGCAGCGCATTACAGGGGACCTCTATGAACACTGAAGCTTTCTTT
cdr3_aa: CSALQGTSMNTEAFF

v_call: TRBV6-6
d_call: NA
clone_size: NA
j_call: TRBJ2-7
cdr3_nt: TGTGCCAGCAGTTACACTAGCTCCTACGAGCAGTACTTC
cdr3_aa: CASSYTSSYEQYF

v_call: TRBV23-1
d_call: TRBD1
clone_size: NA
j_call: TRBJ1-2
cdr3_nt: TGCGCCAGCACGTCCAGGGGGCGCGTCTATGGCTACACCTTC
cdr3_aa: CASTSRGRVYGYTF

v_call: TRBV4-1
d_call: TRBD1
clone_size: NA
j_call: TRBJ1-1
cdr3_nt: TGCGCCAGCAGCCATGGACAGGGGGCGCGGAACACTGAAGCTTTCTTT
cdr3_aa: CASSHGQGARNTEAFF

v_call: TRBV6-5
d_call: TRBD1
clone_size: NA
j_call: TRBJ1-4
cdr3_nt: TGTGCCAGCAGCAAGGGACAGGATAATGAAAAACTGTTTTTT
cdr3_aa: CASSKGQDNEKLFF

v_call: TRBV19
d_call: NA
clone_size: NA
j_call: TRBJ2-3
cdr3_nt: TGTGCCAGTAGTATTGGGGCGGGGAGCACAGATACGCAGTATTTT
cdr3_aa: CASSIGAGSTDTQYF

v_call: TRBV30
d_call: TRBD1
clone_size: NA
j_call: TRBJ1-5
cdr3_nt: TGTGCCTGGGGCAGACAGGGGGGGAATCAGCCCCAGCATTTT
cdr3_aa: CAWGRQGGNQPQHF

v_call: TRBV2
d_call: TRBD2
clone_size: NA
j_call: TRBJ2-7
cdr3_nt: TGTGCCAGCAGGATTAGCGGGGGGAGCGTCTACGAGCAGTACTTC
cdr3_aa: CASRISGGSVYEQYF

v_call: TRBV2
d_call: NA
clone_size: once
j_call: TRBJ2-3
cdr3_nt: TGTGCCAGCACTCCGAAGCGTTCCACAGATACGCAGTATTTT
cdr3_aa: CASTPKRSTDTQYF

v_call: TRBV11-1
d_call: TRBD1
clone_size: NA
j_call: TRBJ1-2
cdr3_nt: TGTGCCAGCAGCACGAGACAGGGACAGGGCTACACCTTC
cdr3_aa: CASSTRQGQGYTF

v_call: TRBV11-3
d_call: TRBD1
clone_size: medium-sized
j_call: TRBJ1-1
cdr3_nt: TGTGCCAGCAGCTTAGTGGGGGCCAGGACAGGGCTCACTGAAGCTTTCTTT
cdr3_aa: CASSLVGARTGLTEAFF

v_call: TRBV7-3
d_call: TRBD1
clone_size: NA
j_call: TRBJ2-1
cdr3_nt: TGTGCCAGCAGCTTAACGCGGGACAGGCGCAATGAGCAGTTCTTC
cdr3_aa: CASSLTRDRRNEQFF

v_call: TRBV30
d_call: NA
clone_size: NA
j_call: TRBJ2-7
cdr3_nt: TGTGCCTGGAGTCCCAATGAGTTTTACGAGCAGTACTTC
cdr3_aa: CAWSPNEFYEQYF

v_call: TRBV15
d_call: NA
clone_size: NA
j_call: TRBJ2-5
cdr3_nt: TGTGCCACCAGCAGAGACCCCGTTGCGACAGGTCCCCAAGAGACCCAGTACTTC
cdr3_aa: CATSRDPVATGPQETQYF

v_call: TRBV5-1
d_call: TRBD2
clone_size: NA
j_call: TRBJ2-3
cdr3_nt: TGCGCCAGCAGCTTGGGTAGCGGGGGGACAGATACGCAGTATTTT
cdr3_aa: CASSLGSGGTDTQYF